Listed below are T cell receptor beta chains from one sample, sequenced in a study of cytomegalovirus exposure and HLA in healthy donors. Sequencing used immunoSEQ multiplex PCR; TCRdb keeps in-frame clones, though not all of them. The sample includes 85,000 to 130,000 clones, 65% to 80% seen only once; the top ten take around 6.4%. The sequenced sample was PBMCs. The source is a woman aged 45-65 years in good health and CMV-seropositive. CDR3s include the opening cysteine and the closing phenylalanine or tryptophan. D genes are given only for firm matches. Not every row has a clone size; where given, it reads once, few, many or a size class.

v_call: TRBV6-6; j_call: TRBJ1-6; d_call: NA; cdr3_length: 14; clone_size: once; cdr3_nt: TGTGCCAGCAGTTACTCAGGGGATGATTCACCCCTCCACTTT; cdr3_aa: CASSYSGDDSPLHF
v_call: TRBV9; j_call: TRBJ1-2; d_call: NA; cdr3_length: 16; clone_size: NA; cdr3_nt: TGTGCCAGCAGCGTACGGTCGTGGTCTCCTAACTATGGCTACACCTTC; cdr3_aa: CASSVRSWSPNYGYTF
v_call: TRBV5-1; j_call: TRBJ2-2; d_call: TRBD2; cdr3_length: 16; clone_size: NA; cdr3_nt: TGCGCCAGCAGCTTGACGCTAGCGGCGGTCACCGGGGAGCTGTTTTTT; cdr3_aa: CASSLTLAAVTGELFF
v_call: TRBV7-9; j_call: TRBJ1-5; d_call: NA; cdr3_length: 14; clone_size: few; cdr3_nt: TGTGCCAGCAGCTTAGGATCGAGCCATCAGCCCCAGCATTTT; cdr3_aa: CASSLGSSHQPQHF
v_call: TRBV18; j_call: TRBJ2-7; d_call: TRBD1; cdr3_length: 14; clone_size: NA; cdr3_nt: TGTGCCAGCTCACCTGGGACAGGTCCCTACGAGCAGTACTTC; cdr3_aa: CASSPGTGPYEQYF
v_call: TRBV6-5; j_call: TRBJ1-4; d_call: NA; cdr3_length: 14; clone_size: once; cdr3_nt: TGTGCCAGCAGCCCAGCCGTGCGGGACGAAAAACTGTTTTTT; cdr3_aa: CASSPAVRDEKLFF
v_call: TRBV19; j_call: TRBJ2-2; d_call: TRBD2; cdr3_length: 15; clone_size: once; cdr3_nt: TGTGCCAGTAGTCAGCTAGCGGGGGTCGAGGGGGAGCTGTTTTTT; cdr3_aa: CASSQLAGVEGELFF
v_call: TRBV4-2; j_call: TRBJ2-5; d_call: TRBD2; cdr3_length: 17; clone_size: NA; cdr3_nt: TGTGCCAGCAGCCAGCTAAGCGGGGGGGCCGAAGGAGAGACCCAGTACTTC; cdr3_aa: CASSQLSGGAEGETQYF
v_call: TRBV28; j_call: TRBJ1-3; d_call: NA; cdr3_length: 15; clone_size: few; cdr3_nt: TGTGCCAGCAGTTTGCAGGTCTTCTCTGGAAACACCATATATTTT; cdr3_aa: CASSLQVFSGNTIYF
v_call: TRBV5-1; j_call: TRBJ2-7; d_call: TRBD1; cdr3_length: 16; clone_size: NA; cdr3_nt: TGCGCCAGCAGCTTGGGGGACAGGGCGAGCTCCTACGAGCAGTACTTC; cdr3_aa: CASSLGDRASSYEQYF
v_call: TRBV2; j_call: TRBJ1-1; d_call: TRBD1; cdr3_length: 15; clone_size: NA; cdr3_nt: TGTGCCAGCAGAGGGGACAGGGGAGGATACACTGAAGCTTTCTTT; cdr3_aa: CASRGDRGGYTEAFF
v_call: TRBV10-3; j_call: TRBJ2-1; d_call: TRBD1; cdr3_length: 14; clone_size: NA; cdr3_nt: TGTGCCAGCAACCGGGACAGCAACTACAATGAGCAGTTCTTC; cdr3_aa: CASNRDSNYNEQFF
v_call: TRBV2; j_call: TRBJ1-1; d_call: TRBD1; cdr3_length: 15; clone_size: NA; cdr3_nt: TGTGCCAGCAGTTCCCGGACAGGAATGAACACTGAAGCTTTCTTT; cdr3_aa: CASSSRTGMNTEAFF
v_call: TRBV5-1; j_call: TRBJ2-5; d_call: TRBD2; cdr3_length: 16; clone_size: NA; cdr3_nt: TGCGCCAGCAGCCGATCTAGCGGGGTCTACCAAGAGACCCAGTACTTC; cdr3_aa: CASSRSSGVYQETQYF
v_call: TRBV7-3; j_call: TRBJ1-2; d_call: TRBD1; cdr3_length: 13; clone_size: few; cdr3_nt: TGTGCCAGCAGCTCCGGACAGGGCTATGGCTACACCTTC; cdr3_aa: CASSSGQGYGYTF
v_call: TRBV18; j_call: TRBJ1-1; d_call: NA; cdr3_length: 12; clone_size: few; cdr3_nt: TGTGCCAGCCTCCTCCTGAACACTGAAGCTTTCTTT; cdr3_aa: CASLLLNTEAFF
v_call: TRBV7-6; j_call: TRBJ2-3; d_call: TRBD1; cdr3_length: 15; clone_size: few; cdr3_nt: TGTGCCAGCAGCTCAGGGGGCGGTAGCACAGATACGCAGTATTTT; cdr3_aa: CASSSGGGSTDTQYF
v_call: TRBV27; j_call: TRBJ2-1; d_call: NA; cdr3_length: 12; clone_size: NA; cdr3_nt: TGTGCCAGCCAGGGGATCAGCAATGAGCAGTTCTTC; cdr3_aa: CASQGISNEQFF
v_call: TRBV7-6; j_call: TRBJ1-2; d_call: NA; cdr3_length: 13; clone_size: NA; cdr3_nt: TGTGCCAGCAGCTTAGCGTACGGGAATGGCTACACCTTC; cdr3_aa: CASSLAYGNGYTF
v_call: TRBV5-1; j_call: TRBJ1-2; d_call: NA; cdr3_length: 15; clone_size: NA; cdr3_nt: TGCGCCAGCAGCTTGAATTCTAACCTTATTGATGGCTACACCTTC; cdr3_aa: CASSLNSNLIDGYTF
v_call: TRBV5-8; j_call: TRBJ1-2; d_call: TRBD1; cdr3_length: 15; clone_size: NA; cdr3_nt: TGTGCCAGCAGCGCCAAGGACAGGGGGCTGAGTGGCTACACCTTC; cdr3_aa: CASSAKDRGLSGYTF
v_call: TRBV7-3; j_call: TRBJ2-1; d_call: TRBD2; cdr3_length: 15; clone_size: NA; cdr3_nt: TGTGCCAGCAGCCGAGTAGCGGGGGGGATCAATGAGCAGTTCTTC; cdr3_aa: CASSRVAGGINEQFF
v_call: TRBV10-2; j_call: TRBJ2-7; d_call: TRBD1; cdr3_length: 15; clone_size: NA; cdr3_nt: TGCGCCAGCAGTGAGACCGACAGGGTACGCTACGAGCAGTACTTC; cdr3_aa: CASSETDRVRYEQYF